This TCR beta chain was recorded in a study of identical twins' blood T cells. This clonotype was detected only a few times. Its antigen is not identified. Findings of the study overall: Twins reportedly had markedly more similar V usage than unrelated donors, even among out-of-frame TCRbeta clonotypes.

The CDR3 spans 15 residues. Germline assignment: CDR1 SEHNR and CDR2 FQNEAQ (reference sequence). After removal of 5 bases from V and 3 bases from J, the junction contained 4 bases not matched to a gene. MiXCR was run by TCRdb on the 5' RACE reads, yielding one entry per CDR3 protein. The sample lists hundreds of thousands of distinct CDR3 sequences; 28% were seen once. Sequencing input: PBMCs. This receptor was identified in a woman aged 18-49 years in good health. The chain recombines TRBV7-9 with TRBJ2-3; 11 bases fit TRBD2. CDR3 nucleotide sequence: TGTGCCAGCAGCGACGGGACTAGCGGAACAGATACGCAGTATTTT. Its protein product is CASSDGTSGTDTQYF.